A single sample is the source of the 20 T cell receptor beta chains below, sequenced in a study of Ad26.COV2.S vaccination and SARS-CoV-2 variants. Clones were sequenced by immunoSEQ multiplex PCR, and TCRdb holds only the in-frame ones, with some missing. This table holds approximately 460,000 clones, 89% found once. Stated treatment: around 19 received Ad26.COV2.S at low or high dose, single or two shots; about 5 received placebo; per-sample allocation not given. Sample collection was performed on day 63 after the first vaccine or placebo injection. The sequencing here drew on peripheral blood, taken in a trial of Ad26.COV2.S vaccine versus placebo. The source is a person between 18 and 59 years old who received the Ad26.COV2.S COVID-19 vaccine or a placebo.

The rearrangement links TRBV19 to TRBJ2-7; TRBD1 matches at 8 bases. Germline lookup yields CDR1 LNHDA and CDR2 SQIVND (reference sequence). Losses at the gene ends were 7 bases for V and 1 base for J; bases not matched to a gene: 6. This CDR3 has 14 amino acids. The CDR3 loop is CASKDRASSYEQYF. The CDR3 DNA is TGTGCCAGTAAGGACAGGGCGAGTTCCTACGAGCAGTACTTC.

The chain links TRBV4-1 to TRBJ1-3; 10 nucleotides match TRBD1. Germline V lookup: CDR1 MGHRA, CDR2 YSYEKL. CDR3 length: 17 amino acids. V shed 1 base, J shed 0 bases, and the junction held 3 bases outside the gene matches. The CDR3 DNA sequence: TGCGCCAGCAGCCAAGTTAGGACAGGGGGCTCTGGAAACACCATATATTTT. Protein product: CASSQVRTGGSGNTIYF.

The chain combines TRBV5-1 with TRBJ1-4, with D maybe TRBD1 (6 bases). CDR3 size: 14 residues. Between the trimmed V and J ends, which lost 2 bases and 5 bases, there was a span of 10 bases. Germline values: CDR1 SGHRS, CDR2 YFSETQ. In DNA, the CDR3 is TGCGCCAGCAGCTTCACAGGGTGGAATGAAAAACTGTTTTTT. Encoded protein: CASSFTGWNEKLFF.

The chain has TRBV6-4 and TRBJ1-2; weak D call: TRBD1 (6 bases). The CDR3 runs 16 residues. Germline assignment: CDR1 MRHNA and CDR2 SNTAGT. V dropped 8 bases and J dropped 7 bases, with 26 bases sitting between them. Here the CDR3 reads CASLGPLCPGEGGYTF. The CDR3 DNA is TGTGCCAGCCTGGGCCCCCTCTGTCCAGGGGAAGGTGGCTACACCTTC.

The V call is TRBV19, the J call TRBJ2-7; D tentatively reads TRBD1 or TRBD2 (5 bases each). Trimming left V 5 bases short and J 7 bases short, with 27 bases between. CDR1 LNHDA and CDR2 SQIVND come from the germline V gene (reference sequence). The CDR3 is 17 residues long. The CDR3 nucleotides are TGTGCCAGTAGTGCACCCCCCGGGACCGACAACCGGGGAGAGCAGTACTTC. This encodes CASSAPPGTDNRGEQYF.

The rearrangement links TRBV5-1 to TRBJ2-2; D remains ambiguous. Trimming stripped 4 bases from V and 1 base from J, with 5 bases between. CDR1 and CDR2 from the germline V gene are SGHRS and YFSETQ. CDR3 length: 13 amino acids. The CDR3 DNA follows: TGCGCCAGCAGCCAAATGAACACCGGGGAGCTGTTTTTT. Translation gives CASSQMNTGELFF.

The CDR3 coding sequence is TGTGCCAGCAGCCCTGGGACAAACTATGGCTACACCTTC. This sequence encodes CASSPGTNYGYTF. V is TRBV14 and J is TRBJ1-2; weak D call: TRBD1 (6 bases). V lost 4 bases to trimming and J lost 2 bases, with 8 bases between them. Germline assignment: CDR1 SGHDN and CDR2 FVKESK. CDR3 size: 13 residues.

V and J are TRBV9 and TRBJ1-3; D gene unclear. The germline V gene encodes CDR1 SGDLS and CDR2 YYNGEE. The V end was cut by 0 bases, the J end by 2 bases, with 9 bases between. The CDR3 length is 15 residues. DNA of the CDR3: TGTGCCAGCAGCGTAGTCCCGGGGACTGGAAACACCATATATTTT. It is translated as CASSVVPGTGNTIYF.

The CDR3 DNA follows: TGTGCCAGCAGTGGGGGACCGATCTCTGGAAACACCATATATTTT. This gives the protein CASSGGPISGNTIYF. V and J are TRBV6-4 and TRBJ1-3; D is perhaps TRBD1 (5 bases). Trimming pared 4 bases from V and 0 bases from J, leaving 10 bases between. This CDR3 region has 15 residues. CDR1 and CDR2 from the germline V gene are MRHNA and SNTAGT.

The chain is built from TRBV14 and TRBJ1-1; D is undetermined. Germline CDR1 SGHDN, CDR2 FVKESK. The CDR3 is 16 amino acids. Trimming cost V 3 bases and J 4 bases, with 18 bases left between them. The CDR3 DNA is TGTGCCAGCAGCCAGGAGAGGCTGTGGGTTACCACTGAAGCTTTCTTT. It encodes CASSQERLWVTTEAFF.

The V call is TRBV7-9, the J call TRBJ2-1, with TRBD1 matching over 8 bases. The length of the CDR3 is 16 residues. The V gene's germline CDR1 is SEHNR and CDR2 FQNEAQ (reference sequence). V lost 5 bases, J lost 0 bases, and 6 bases stayed unmatched. Here the CDR3 reads CASSRTGPPSYNEQFF. The CDR3 DNA sequence: TGTGCCAGCAGCCGGACAGGGCCTCCCTCCTACAATGAGCAGTTCTTC.

This clone was detected only once. The chain has TRBV5-1 and TRBJ2-2; 7 nucleotides align to TRBD2. J lost 4 bases, V lost 1 base, and 7 bases had no gene match. CDR1 SGHRS and CDR2 YFSETQ come from the germline V gene. This CDR3 contains 16 residues. The DNA for the CDR3 is TGCGCCAGCAGCTTGCTAGCGGAGACATTCACCGGGGAGCTGTTTTTT. It is translated as CASSLLAETFTGELFF. The full variable domain, completed using reference TRBV5-1 and TRBJ2-2, is KAGVTQTPRYLIKTRGQQVTLSCSPISGHRSVSWYQQTPGQGLQFLFEYFSETQRNKGNFPGRFSGRQFSNSRSEMNVSTLELGDSALYLCASSLLAETFTGELFFGEGSRLTVL.

The chain combines TRBV9 with TRBJ1-3, with 7 bases fitting TRBD1. The CDR3 sequence is 15 residues long. Trimming removed 3 bases from V and 0 bases from J; junction bases left unmatched: 3. Germline V gives CDR1 SGDLS, CDR2 YYNGEE. The CDR3 loop reads CASSGDSFSGNTIYF. The CDR3 DNA sequence: TGTGCCAGCAGCGGGGACAGTTTCTCTGGAAACACCATATATTTT.

This clone showed up just once. The chain is built from TRBV30 and TRBJ2-5; unclear D gene. The CDR3 totals 13 residues. Trimming took off 0 bases at V and 3 bases at J, with 8 bases between the two ends. CDR1 is GTSNPN, CDR2 SVGIG, per germline (reference sequence). The CDR3 protein is CAWSVGVEETQYF. CDR3 coding DNA: TGTGCCTGGAGTGTTGGTGTAGAAGAGACCCAGTACTTC.

This chain links TRBV7-9 with TRBJ2-3; no firm D call. Per germline, CDR1 SEHNR and CDR2 FQNEAQ (reference sequence). The CDR3 runs 17 residues. The germline V and J ends were trimmed by 0 bases and 3 bases, with 16 bases remaining between them. CDR3 nucleotides: TGTGCCAGCAGCTTAGCACCGCAGTCCCTAGGAACAGATACGCAGTATTTT. It specifies CASSLAPQSLGTDTQYF.

This sequence joins TRBV9 and TRBJ2-3, with 7 bases matching TRBD1. CDR3 length equals 15 residues. V dropped 4 bases and J dropped 1; count of bases not matched to a gene: 6. Germline V gives CDR1 SGDLS, CDR2 YYNGEE. CDR3 DNA sequence: TGTGCCAGCAGCATACAGGGGAGCGGCACAGATACGCAGTATTTT. Translated, it gives CASSIQGSGTDTQYF. Based on the CDR3 plus reference TRBV9 and TRBJ2-3, the full variable domain is DSGVTQTPKHLITATGQRVTLRCSPRSGDLSVYWYQQSLDQGLQFLIQYYNGEERAKGNILERFSAQQFPDLHSELNLSSLELGDSALYFCASSIQGSGTDTQYFGPGTRLTVL.

The chain joins TRBV28 to TRBJ2-7; weak D call: TRBD2 (5 bases). This CDR3 has 13 residues. CDR1 and CDR2 from the germline V gene are MDHEN and SYDVKM. V was clipped by 6 bases and J by 5 bases, with 14 bases between them. The CDR3 reads CASSRTYRDEQYF. The DNA for the CDR3 is TGTGCCAGCAGCCGGACTTATCGGGACGAGCAGTACTTC. Complete variable domain (other parts from reference TRBV28 and TRBJ2-7): DVKVTQSSRYLVKRTGEKVFLECVQDMDHENMFWYRQDPGLGLRLIYFSYDVKMKEKGDIPEGYSVSREKKERFSLILESASTNQTSMYLCASSRTYRDEQYFGPGTRLTVT.

The chain employs TRBV28 and TRBJ2-1; possibly TRBD2 for D (7 bases). This CDR3 comprises 11 residues. Germline V gene data show CDR1 as MDHEN and CDR2 as SYDVKM. V was clipped by 8 bases and J by 9 bases, with 11 bases between them. The CDR3 protein is CASGGAFEQFF. CDR3 nucleotides: TGTGCCAGCGGGGGGGCTTTTGAGCAGTTCTTC.

The rearrangement uses TRBV11-2 and TRBJ2-7, with 7 bases that match TRBD2. Trimming removed 0 bases from V and 6 bases from J; junction bases left unmatched: 8. CDR1 SGHAT and CDR2 FQNNGV come from the germline V gene. The CDR3 length is 15 residues. CDR3: CASSLEGGSSSEQYF. The CDR3 DNA is TGTGCCAGCAGCTTAGAAGGCGGGAGTAGTTCCGAGCAGTACTTC.

The chain recombines TRBV15 with TRBJ2-3; no clear D. Deletions cut 1 base from V and 3 bases from J, with 8 bases between. Per the germline V gene, CDR1 is LNHNV and CDR2 is YYDKDF (reference sequence). This CDR3 has 14 amino acids. DNA for the CDR3: TGTGCCACCAGCAGAGGCACCTGGACAGATACGCAGTATTTT. This translates into CATSRGTWTDTQYF.